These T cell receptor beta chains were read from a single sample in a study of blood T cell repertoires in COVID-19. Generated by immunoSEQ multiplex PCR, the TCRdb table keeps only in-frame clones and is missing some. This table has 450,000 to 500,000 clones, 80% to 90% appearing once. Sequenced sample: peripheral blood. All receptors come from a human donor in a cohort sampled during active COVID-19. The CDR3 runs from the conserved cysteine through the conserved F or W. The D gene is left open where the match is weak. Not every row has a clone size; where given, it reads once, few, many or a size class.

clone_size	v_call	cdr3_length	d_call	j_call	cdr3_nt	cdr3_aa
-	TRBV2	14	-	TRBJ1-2	TGTGCCAGCAGCCCAAGGGGCTCGACCTATGGCTACACCTTC	CASSPRGSTYGYTF
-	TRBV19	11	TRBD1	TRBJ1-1	TGTGCCAGTAGTGTGGGACAGAAGGCTTTCTTT	CASSVGQKAFF
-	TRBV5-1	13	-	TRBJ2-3	TGCGCCAGCAGCTTGCGTCGCACAGATACGCAGTATTTT	CASSLRRTDTQYF
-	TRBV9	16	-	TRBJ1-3	TGTGCCAGCAGCGTAGATGGGCGCCCCTCTGGAAACACCATATATTTT	CASSVDGRPSGNTIYF
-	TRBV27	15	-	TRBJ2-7	TGTGCCAGCAGTTCGAGCCCCCCTCAGGGCTCCGAGCAGTACTTC	CASSSSPPQGSEQYF
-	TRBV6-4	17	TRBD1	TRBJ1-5	TGTGCCAGACAGCCGGGACAGCCTTTCCATAGCAATCAGCCCCAGCATTTT	CARQPGQPFHSNQPQHF
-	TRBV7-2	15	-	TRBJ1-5	TGTGCCAGCACCTTGGACAGCTCTTTCAATCAGCCCCAGCATTTT	CASTLDSSFNQPQHF
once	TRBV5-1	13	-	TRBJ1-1	TGCGCCAGCAGCTTGGAGAGGGACACTGAAGCTTTCTTT	CASSLERDTEAFF
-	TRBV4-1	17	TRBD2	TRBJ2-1	TGCGCCAGCAGCCAAGATTGGGGACTAGCAGACTACAATGAGCAGTTCTTC	CASSQDWGLADYNEQFF
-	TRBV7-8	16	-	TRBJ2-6	TGTGCCAGCAGCCAGAGCCCCTTTTCTGGGGCCAACGTCCTGACTTTC	CASSQSPFSGANVLTF
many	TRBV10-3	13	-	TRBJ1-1	TGTGCCATCAGTGACCAGTTCGGGACTGAAGCTTTCTTT	CAISDQFGTEAFF
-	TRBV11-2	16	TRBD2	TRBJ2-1	TGTGCCAGCAGCTTTTTGCTAGCGGGAGGAGAAAATGAGCAGTTCTTC	CASSFLLAGGENEQFF
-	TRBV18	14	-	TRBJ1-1	TGTGCCAGCTCACCAGGACCCTCAGGGACTGAAGCTTTCTTT	CASSPGPSGTEAFF
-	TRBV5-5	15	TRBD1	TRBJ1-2	TGTGCCAGCAGCTTGTCCGGGACAGGGACCTATGGCTACACCTTC	CASSLSGTGTYGYTF
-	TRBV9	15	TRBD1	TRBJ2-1	TGTGCCAGCAGCGTGGGACAGGGTGCTTACAATGAGCAGTTCTTC	CASSVGQGAYNEQFF
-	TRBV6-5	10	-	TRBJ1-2	TGTGCCAGCGGCCCTCGGGGTAGAACCTTC	CASGPRGRTF
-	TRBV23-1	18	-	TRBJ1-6	TGCGCCAGCAGTCCCATGAGTTGGACAAGGCTGTATAATTCACCCCTCCACTTT	CASSPMSWTRLYNSPLHF
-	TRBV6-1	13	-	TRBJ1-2	TGTGCCAGCAGTGATCAGGGTTTCTCGGGCTACACCTTC	CASSDQGFSGYTF
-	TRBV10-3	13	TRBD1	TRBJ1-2	TGTGCCATCAGTGACAGGGGGAACTATGGCTACACCTTC	CAISDRGNYGYTF
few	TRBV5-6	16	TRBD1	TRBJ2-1	TGTGCCAGCAGCAATAGACAGGGGAGTACCTACAATGAGCAGTTCTTC	CASSNRQGSTYNEQFF
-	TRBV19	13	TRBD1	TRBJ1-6	TGTGCCAGTACGAACAGGGGGAATTCACCCCTCCACTTT	CASTNRGNSPLHF
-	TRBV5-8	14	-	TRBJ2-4	TGTGCCAGCAGCTTGTTCGGTAGCGAAAACATTCAGTACTTC	CASSLFGSENIQYF
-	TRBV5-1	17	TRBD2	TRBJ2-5	TGCGCCAGCAGCACCGGACTAGCGGGGTGGGGCCAAGAGACCCAGTACTTC	CASSTGLAGWGQETQYF
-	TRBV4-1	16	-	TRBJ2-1	TGCGCCAGCAGCCAAGATCAGGCGGAGGGGTACAATGAGCAGTTCTTC	CASSQDQAEGYNEQFF
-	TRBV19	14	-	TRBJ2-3	TGTGCCAGTAGAAGCCAGACAGGCACAGATACGCAGTATTTT	CASRSQTGTDTQYF
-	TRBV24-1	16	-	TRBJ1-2	TGTGCCACCAGTGATGCCTCAACGGGGTCAATTTATGGCTACACCTTC	CATSDASTGSIYGYTF
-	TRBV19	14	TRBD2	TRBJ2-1	TGTGCCAGTAGTCTTAGCGGGAACCACAATGAGCAGTTCTTC	CASSLSGNHNEQFF